Below, one TCR beta chain is given with its context. The data stem from a study of cytomegalovirus exposure and HLA in healthy donors. Study at large: Most genotyped donors, approximately 81% of 398, had Caucasian-associated genetic ancestry.

The PCR was carried out with 60 Vbeta primers and 13 Jbeta primers. Sequencing used immunoSEQ multiplex PCR; TCRdb keeps in-frame clones, though not all of them. The data contain some 140,000 clones, roughly 74% of them seen just once; the ten biggest clones take up around 2.8%. The germline V and J ends were trimmed by 5 bases and 3 bases, with 16 bases remaining between them. The CDR3 runs to 16 residues. In germline, CDR1 is SGHTA, CDR2 FQGTGA. Whereas donors were nominally healthy upon sampling, unrecorded immune exposures were probable. The specimen sequenced was PBMCs. The gene calls are TRBV7-3 and TRBJ1-4; unclear D gene. The receptor was isolated from a man aged 18 to 29 in good health and CMV-seronegative. CDR3 amino acids: CASSPLFGIANEKLFF. CDR3 nucleotide sequence: TGTGCCAGCAGCCCCTTATTCGGGATAGCTAATGAAAAACTGTTTTTT.